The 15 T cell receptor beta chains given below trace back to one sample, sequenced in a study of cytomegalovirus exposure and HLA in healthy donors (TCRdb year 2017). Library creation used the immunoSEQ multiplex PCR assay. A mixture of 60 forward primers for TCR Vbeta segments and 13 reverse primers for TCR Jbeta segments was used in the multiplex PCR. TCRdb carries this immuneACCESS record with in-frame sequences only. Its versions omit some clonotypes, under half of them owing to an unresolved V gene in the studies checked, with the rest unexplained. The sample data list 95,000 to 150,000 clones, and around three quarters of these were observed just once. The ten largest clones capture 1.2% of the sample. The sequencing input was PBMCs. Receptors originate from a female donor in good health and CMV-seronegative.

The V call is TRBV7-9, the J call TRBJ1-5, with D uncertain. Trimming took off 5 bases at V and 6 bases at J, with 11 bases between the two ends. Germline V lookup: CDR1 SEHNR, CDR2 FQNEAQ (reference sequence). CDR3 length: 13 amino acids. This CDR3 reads CASSNMPGQPQHF. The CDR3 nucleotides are TGTGCCAGCAGCAATATGCCAGGTCAGCCCCAGCATTTT.

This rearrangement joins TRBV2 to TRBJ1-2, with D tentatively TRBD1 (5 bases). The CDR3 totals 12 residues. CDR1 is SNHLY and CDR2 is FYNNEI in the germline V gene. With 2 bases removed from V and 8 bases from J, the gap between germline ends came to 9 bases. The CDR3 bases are TGTGCCAGCAGTGAACAGGGTGGGGGCTACACCTTC. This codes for CASSEQGGGYTF.

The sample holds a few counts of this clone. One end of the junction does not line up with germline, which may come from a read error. As DNA, the CDR3 is TGTTCCAGCAGTTTCGTCCCGGGACTAGCGGGAGGGGGCAATGAGCAGTTCTTC. Protein sequence: CSSSFVPGLAGGGNEQFF. The V call is TRBV7-9, the J call TRBJ2-1, with 16 bases matching TRBD2. The CDR3 covers 18 residues. Germline V gene sequence: CDR1 SEHNR, CDR2 FQNEAQ (reference sequence). The whole variable domain, filled in from reference TRBV7-9 and TRBJ2-1, reads DTGVSQNPRHKITKRGQNVTFRCDPISEHNRLYWYRQTLGQGPEFLTYFQNEAQLEKSRLLSDRFSAERPKGSFSTLEIQRTEQGDSAMYLCSSSFVPGLAGGGNEQFFGPGTRLTVL.

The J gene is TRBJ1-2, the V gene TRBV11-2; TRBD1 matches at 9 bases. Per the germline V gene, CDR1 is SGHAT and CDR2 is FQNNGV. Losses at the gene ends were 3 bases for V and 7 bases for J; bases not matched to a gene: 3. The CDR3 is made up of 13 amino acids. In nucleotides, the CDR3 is TGTGCCAGCAGCTTGGGACAGGGTGGTGGCTACACCTTC. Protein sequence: CASSLGQGGGYTF.

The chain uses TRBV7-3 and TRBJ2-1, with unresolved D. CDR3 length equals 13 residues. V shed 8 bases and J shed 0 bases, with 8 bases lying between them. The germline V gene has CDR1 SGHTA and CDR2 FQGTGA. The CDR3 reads CASSLSSYNEQFF. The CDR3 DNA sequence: TGTGCCAGCTCTCTGAGCTCCTACAATGAGCAGTTCTTC.

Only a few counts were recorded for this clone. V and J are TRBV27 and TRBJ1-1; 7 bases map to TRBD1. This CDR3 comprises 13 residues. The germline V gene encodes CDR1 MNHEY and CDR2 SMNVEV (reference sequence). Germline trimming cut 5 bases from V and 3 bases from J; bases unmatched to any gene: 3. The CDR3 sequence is CASSGDRDTEAFF. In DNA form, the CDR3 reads TGTGCCAGCAGTGGGGACAGAGACACTGAAGCTTTCTTT.

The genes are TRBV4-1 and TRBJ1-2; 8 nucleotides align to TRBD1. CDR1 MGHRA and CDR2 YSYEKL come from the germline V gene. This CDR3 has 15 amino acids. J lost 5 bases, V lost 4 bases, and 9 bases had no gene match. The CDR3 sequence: CASSPRQGSPYGYTF. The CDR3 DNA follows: TGCGCCAGCAGCCCTCGACAGGGGAGTCCTTATGGCTACACCTTC.

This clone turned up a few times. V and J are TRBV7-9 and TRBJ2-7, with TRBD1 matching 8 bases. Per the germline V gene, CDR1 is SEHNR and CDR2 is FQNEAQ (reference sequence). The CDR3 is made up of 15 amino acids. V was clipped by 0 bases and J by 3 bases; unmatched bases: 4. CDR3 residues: CASSLAQGASYEQYF. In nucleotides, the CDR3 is TGTGCCAGCAGCTTAGCGCAGGGGGCAAGCTACGAGCAGTACTTC.

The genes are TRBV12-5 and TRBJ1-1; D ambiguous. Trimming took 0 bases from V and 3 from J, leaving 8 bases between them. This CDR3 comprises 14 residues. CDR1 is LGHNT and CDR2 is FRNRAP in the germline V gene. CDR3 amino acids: CASGLVLQDTEAFF. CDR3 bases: TGTGCTAGTGGTTTGGTGTTGCAGGACACTGAAGCTTTCTTT.

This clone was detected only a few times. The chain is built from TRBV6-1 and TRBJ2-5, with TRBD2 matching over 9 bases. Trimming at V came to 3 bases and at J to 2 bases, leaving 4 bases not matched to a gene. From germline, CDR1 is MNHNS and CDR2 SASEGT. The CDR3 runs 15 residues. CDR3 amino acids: CASSDVGLAQETQYF. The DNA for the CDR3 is TGTGCCAGCAGTGATGTGGGACTAGCTCAAGAGACCCAGTACTTC.

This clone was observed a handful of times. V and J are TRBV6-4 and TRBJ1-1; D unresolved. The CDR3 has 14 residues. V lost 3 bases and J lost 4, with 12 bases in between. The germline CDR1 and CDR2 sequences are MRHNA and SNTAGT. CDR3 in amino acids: CASSEFQLSTEAFF. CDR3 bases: TGTGCCAGCAGTGAATTTCAGTTATCCACTGAAGCTTTCTTT.

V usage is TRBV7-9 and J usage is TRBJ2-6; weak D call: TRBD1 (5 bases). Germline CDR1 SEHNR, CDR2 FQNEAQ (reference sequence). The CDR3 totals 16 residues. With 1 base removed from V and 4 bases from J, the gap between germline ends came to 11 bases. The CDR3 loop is CASSLGSGSGANVLTF. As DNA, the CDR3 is TGTGCCAGCAGCTTAGGCTCAGGGTCCGGGGCCAACGTCCTGACTTTC.

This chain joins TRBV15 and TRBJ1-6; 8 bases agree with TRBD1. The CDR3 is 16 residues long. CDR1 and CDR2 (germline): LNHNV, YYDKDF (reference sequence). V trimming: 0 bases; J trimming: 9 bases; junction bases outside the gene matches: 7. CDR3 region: CATSRDPGQGISPLHF. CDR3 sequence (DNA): TGTGCCACCAGCAGAGATCCCGGACAGGGAATTTCACCCCTCCACTTT.

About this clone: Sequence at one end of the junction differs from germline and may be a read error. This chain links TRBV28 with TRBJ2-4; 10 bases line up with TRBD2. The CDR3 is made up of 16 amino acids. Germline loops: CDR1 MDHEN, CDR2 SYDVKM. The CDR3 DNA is TGTGCCAGCACGCGGGCTAGCGGGAGTCGGGGAAACAGTCAGTACTTC. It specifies CASTRASGSRGNSQYF. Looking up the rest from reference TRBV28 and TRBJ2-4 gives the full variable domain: DVKVTQSSRYLVKRTGEKVFLECVQDMDHENMFWYRQDPGLGLRLIYFSYDVKMKEKGDIPEGYSVSREKKERFSLILESASTNQTSMYLCASTRASGSRGNSQYFGAGTRLSVL.

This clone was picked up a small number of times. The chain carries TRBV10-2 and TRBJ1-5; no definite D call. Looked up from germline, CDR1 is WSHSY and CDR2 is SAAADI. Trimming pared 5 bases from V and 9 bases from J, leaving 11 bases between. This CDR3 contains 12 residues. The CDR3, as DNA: TGCGCCAGCAGTAAAATTCGAGCGCCCCAGCATTTT. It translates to CASSKIRAPQHF.